The 6 T cell receptor beta chains below all came from one sample that was sequenced in a study of T cells in Graves' hyperthyroidism and ophthalmopathy. It was RNA transcripts that yielded the amplified TCR beta CDR3 regions. RT-PCR in the first round (using the HTBI primer set) targeted the TCR CDR3. TCRdb independently ran MiXCR on the multiplex PCR reads; one entry per CDR3 protein. The table has about 640,000 distinct CDR3 sequences, about 20% seen once; the top ten hold around a third. Sample: blood. These receptors were obtained from a man aged 25-40 years with Graves' ophthalmopathy.

V and J are TRBV12-3 or TRBV12-4 and TRBJ2-1, with no clear D. V was trimmed by 3 bases and J by 4 bases, leaving 13 bases between them. CDR3 length: 15 residues. For the CDR3, the DNA is TGTGCCAGCAGTTTTTCTGGACCCGGGTACAATGAGCAGTTCTTC. Translating gives CASSFSGPGYNEQFF.

The V gene is TRBV25-1, the J gene TRBJ1-4, with D possibly matching TRBD1 (5 bases). This CDR3 spans 15 amino acids. Trimming stripped 5 bases from V and 8 bases from J, with 18 bases between. Germline-derived CDR1 and CDR2 are MGHDK and SYGVNS. This CDR3 reads CASSLREGTREKLFF. CDR3 bases: TGTGCCAGCAGTCTCCGAGAGGGGACGAGGGAAAAACTGTTTTTT.

The chain has TRBV7-9 and TRBJ2-2; D is uncertain. CDR1 SEHNR and CDR2 FQNEAQ come from the germline V gene (reference sequence). Deletions cut 7 bases from V and 12 bases from J, with 12 bases between. The CDR3 totals 11 residues. CDR3: CASTWGGKLFF. The CDR3 DNA follows: TGTGCCAGCACCTGGGGTGGAAAGCTGTTTTTT. Looking up the rest from reference TRBV7-9 and TRBJ2-2 gives the full variable domain: DTGVSQNPRHKITKRGQNVTFRCDPISEHNRLYWYRQTLGQGPEFLTYFQNEAQLEKSRLLSDRFSAERPKGSFSTLEIQRTEQGDSAMYLCASTWGGKLFFGEGSRLTVL.

There are many counts of this clonotype. The chain joins TRBV7-2 to TRBJ2-5; TRBD1 agrees at 8 bases. The CDR3 sequence is 14 residues long. V was pared by 5 bases and J by 4 bases, with 6 bases of the junction left unmatched. Germline V gene lookup returns CDR1 SGHTA and CDR2 FQGNSA. CDR3 coding DNA: TGTGCCAGCAGCCCAAGGGACAGGCGAGAGACCCAGTACTTC. Protein product: CASSPRDRRETQYF.

This clonotype showed up just a few times. This chain connects TRBV27 to TRBJ1-1; 8 bases line up with TRBD1. Germline V gives CDR1 MNHEY, CDR2 SMNVEV (reference sequence). V lost 6 bases and J lost 0; bases outside the gene matches: 9. The CDR3 spans 16 residues. Written as DNA, the CDR3 is TGTGCCAGCAGGCTCCAGGGGGCCCGGATGAACACTGAAGCTTTCTTT. Residues: CASRLQGARMNTEAFF.

The CDR3 loop is CASSQGPGIRTEAFF. The CDR3 DNA follows: TGCGCCAGCAGCCAAGGCCCCGGGATTAGGACTGAAGCTTTCTTT. V and J are TRBV4-1 and TRBJ1-1; D remains ambiguous. CDR1 and CDR2 (germline): MGHRA, YSYEKL. The CDR3 length is 15 residues. V gave up 1 base and J gave up 5 bases, with 14 bases separating them.